This T cell receptor beta chain was recorded in a study of T cell responses to AZD1222 COVID-19 vaccine. Germline V gives CDR1 SGHRS, CDR2 YFSETQ. The CDR3 sequence is 15 residues long. Trimming removed 3 bases at V and 5 bases at J, with 18 bases between. Some clones are missing from TCRdb's copy, which holds only in-frame ones; the method was immunoSEQ multiplex PCR. The repertoire holds 80,000 to 100,000 clones, with around 84% as singletons. V is TRBV5-1 and J is TRBJ2-7; perhaps D is TRBD1 or TRBD2 (5 bases each). This material consisted of peripheral blood, taken 28 days after the second AZD1222 dose. This TCR was recovered from an adult who received the AZD1222 COVID-19 vaccine. This chain's CDR3 is CASSWQGGLGDEQYF. The CDR3 DNA sequence: TGCGCCAGCAGCTGGCAGGGTGGCCTGGGGGACGAGCAGTACTTC.